Listed here are 30 T cell receptor beta chains from one sample, sequenced in a study of regulatory T cells in long-lasting Graves disease. As for time point: persistent/refractory GD, antithyroid drugs over 5 years with positive TRAb. Scientists built the TCR library using RNA that was extracted from PBMCs. The TCR beta library used iRepertoire HTBI primers with Arm-PCR amplification of CDR3. In TCRdb, the multiplex PCR reads were re-called with MiXCR into one record per CDR3 protein. The sample carries approximately 360,000 distinct CDR3 sequences, less than 30% recorded once. Sequenced here: peripheral blood mononuclear cells (PBMCs), sampled when the disease was refractory, from a patient treated with antithyroid drugs. The receptors come from a woman between 40 and 55 years old with Graves disease.

This clonotype was counted only a few times. The genes are TRBV6-1 and TRBJ2-2, with 8 bases lining up with TRBD2. The CDR3 sequence is 15 residues long. V was clipped by 4 bases and J by 8 bases; unmatched bases: 9. Germline-derived CDR1 and CDR2 are MNHNS and SASEGT. The CDR3 nucleotides are TGTGCCAGCAGTGGAACGGGAGGGCCTGGAGGGGAGCTGTTTTTT. It translates to CASSGTGGPGGELFF.

This clonotype was observed a few times. The rearrangement joins TRBV12-3 or TRBV12-4 to TRBJ1-1; D is undetermined. The CDR3 loop spans 12 amino acids. With 6 bases removed from V and 3 bases from J, the gap between germline ends came to 8 bases. The CDR3 spells CASSYWDTEAFF. The CDR3 coding sequence is TGTGCCAGCAGCTACTGGGACACTGAAGCTTTCTTT.

The chain couples TRBV7-9 to TRBJ1-2, with D unresolved. With 3 bases removed from V and 8 bases from J, the gap between germline ends came to 10 bases. This CDR3 contains 12 residues. In germline, CDR1 is SEHNR, CDR2 FQNEAQ (reference sequence). CDR3 nucleotides: TGTGCCAGCAGCTTCAAAGACCGGGGCTACACCTTC. This encodes CASSFKDRGYTF.

In this sample, this clonotype turned up many times. The chain is built from TRBV7-3 and TRBJ2-5, with 16 bases that match TRBD2. V dropped 5 bases and J dropped 5; count of bases not matched to a gene: 14. The CDR3 is 19 amino acids. The V gene's germline CDR1 is SGHTA and CDR2 FQGTGA. CDR3 sequence reads: CASSPKGLAGGSRLETQYF. CDR3 sequence (DNA): TGTGCCAGCAGCCCGAAGGGACTAGCGGGAGGGTCGCGTCTGGAGACCCAGTACTTC.

V usage is TRBV3-1 and J usage is TRBJ1-1; tentatively, D is TRBD1 (5 bases). Germline lookup yields CDR1 LGHDT and CDR2 YNNKEL (reference sequence). V dropped 3 bases and J dropped 2 bases, with 7 bases sitting between them. The CDR3 is made up of 13 amino acids. The CDR3 region has the DNA TGTGCCAGCAGCCAGGGGGAAAACACTGAAGCTTTCTTT. Encoded protein: CASSQGENTEAFF. The full variable domain, with the rest looked up from reference TRBV3-1 and TRBJ1-1, is DTAVSQTPKYLVTQMGNDKSIKCEQNLGHDTMYWYKQDSKKFLKIMFSYNNKELIINETVPNRFSPKSPDKAHLNLHINSLELGDSAVYFCASSQGENTEAFFGQGTRLTVV.

As for this clonotype: This likely stems from a read error, as it lies one base from a far larger clone. The V call is TRBV3-1, the J call TRBJ2-5; D remains ambiguous. Germline lookup yields CDR1 LGHDT and CDR2 YNNKEL (reference sequence). V was clipped by 6 bases and J by 5 bases, with 7 bases between them. The CDR3 totals 11 residues. DNA of the CDR3: TGTGCCAGCAGGTTGTGGGAGACCCAGTACTTC. Protein sequence: CASRLWETQYF.

The chain recombines TRBV20-1 with TRBJ2-7, with D perhaps TRBD1 (6 bases). The CDR3 covers 13 residues. Germline CDR1 DFQATT, CDR2 SNEGSKA (reference sequence). With 5 bases removed from V and 1 base from J, the gap between germline ends came to 12 bases. The CDR3 DNA sequence: TGCAGTGCTTTACAGGGTGGATCCTACGAGCAGTACTTC. Translated, it gives CSALQGGSYEQYF.

Remarks on this clonotype: A much larger clonotype is one base distant, so this may be a read error. The chain uses TRBV6-2 or TRBV6-3 and TRBJ2-7; the D is unclear. CDR1 is MNHEY and CDR2 is SVGEGT in the germline V gene. The ends were cut back, 7 bases at V and 6 bases at J, with 13 bases in the middle. The CDR3 is 12 residues long. CDR3 DNA: TGTGCCAGCACGGGTAGACTCTGCGAGCAGTACTTC. Translating gives CASTGRLCEQYF.

Only a few counts were recorded for this clonotype. The chain employs TRBV7-9 and TRBJ1-6; a possible D gene is TRBD1 (6 bases). The CDR3 runs to 16 residues. Per the germline V gene, CDR1 is SEHNR and CDR2 is FQNEAQ (reference sequence). V lost 5 bases, J lost 4 bases, and 15 bases lay in between. For the CDR3, the DNA is TGTGCCAGCAGCCCACAGGGTCGGGTATATAATTCACCCCTCCACTTT. Translation gives CASSPQGRVYNSPLHF.

At least ten counts were recorded for this clonotype. The chain couples TRBV3-1 to TRBJ2-7; 7 positions agree with TRBD1. Germline CDR1 LGHDT, CDR2 YNNKEL (reference sequence). This CDR3 comprises 12 residues. V shed 1 base, J shed 9 bases, and the junction held 3 bases outside the gene matches. The CDR3 sequence is CASSQGGGMQYF. CDR3 DNA sequence: TGTGCCAGCAGCCAAGGAGGGGGCATGCAGTACTTC.

Points on this clonotype: With a far larger clone one base away, a read error is the likely cause. The rearrangement links TRBV11-2 to TRBJ2-7, with D perhaps matching TRBD1 (5 bases). The germline gives CDR1 SGHAT, CDR2 FQNNGV. CDR3 length equals 14 residues. Trimming took 1 base from V and 3 from J, leaving 10 bases between them. Here the CDR3 DNA reads TGTGCCAGCAGCTTAGGCTCAGGGTACTACGAGCAGTACTTC. Amino acids: CASSLGSGYYEQYF.

This clonotype occurred many times. V and J are TRBV7-2 and TRBJ2-7; maybe TRBD2 (5 bases). The CDR3 contains 14 residues. Germline V CDR1 and CDR2: SGHTA, FQGNSA. Trimming stripped 6 bases from V and 3 bases from J, with 15 bases between. The CDR3 region is CASSLRGPYYEQYF. The CDR3 DNA reads as TGTGCCAGCAGTCTGAGAGGGCCCTACTACGAGCAGTACTTC.

This clonotype has ten or more counts. The genes are TRBV10-2 and TRBJ1-1, with D hard to call. This CDR3 spans 14 amino acids. CDR1 and CDR2 from the germline V gene are WSHSY and SAAADI. The ends were cut back, 7 bases at V and 6 bases at J, with 18 bases in the middle. This CDR3 reads CASKNHWQSAEAFF. DNA for the CDR3: TGCGCCAGCAAGAATCATTGGCAGAGCGCTGAAGCTTTCTTT.

This clonotype was seen more than once but under ten times. This may arise from a read error, as a much more abundant clone is one base away. The CDR3 protein is CASTSSGWEGCTF. The DNA of the CDR3 is TGTGCCAGCACCTCGTCGGGGTGGGAAGGCTGCACCTTC. The chain combines TRBV12-3 or TRBV12-4 with TRBJ1-2; D not resolved. This CDR3 has 13 residues.

The sample holds many counts of this clonotype. The rearrangement joins TRBV20-1 to TRBJ2-5; D may be TRBD1 (6 bases). V was clipped by 1 base and J by 4 bases, with 10 bases between them. Germline V gene sequence: CDR1 DFQATT, CDR2 SNEGSKA (reference sequence). The CDR3 has 13 residues. In DNA, the CDR3 is TGCAGTGCTAGAGTTGGGGGCGGAGAGACCCAGTACTTC. It encodes CSARVGGGETQYF.

This clonotype was seen many times. The rearrangement uses TRBV28 and TRBJ1-6, with D maybe TRBD1 (5 bases). The CDR3 sequence is 16 residues long. Germline V lookup: CDR1 MDHEN, CDR2 SYDVKM. V gave up 5 bases and J gave up 7 bases, with 18 bases separating them. CDR3 in amino acids: CASSPSGRALNSPLHF. The DNA of the CDR3 is TGTGCCAGCAGTCCCTCGGGACGGGCTTTAAATTCACCCCTCCACTTT. Filled out from reference TRBV28 and TRBJ1-6, the complete variable domain reads DVKVTQSSRYLVKRTGEKVFLECVQDMDHENMFWYRQDPGLGLRLIYFSYDVKMKEKGDIPEGYSVSREKKERFSLILESASTNQTSMYLCASSPSGRALNSPLHFGNGTRLTVT.

The chain has TRBV7-2 and TRBJ2-7, with 10 bases lining up with TRBD1. CDR3 length: 15 residues. The junction had 8 bases not matched to a gene; V was cut back by 5 bases and J by 4 bases. Per the germline V gene, CDR1 is SGHTA and CDR2 is FQGNSA. CDR3 DNA sequence: TGTGCCAGCAGCCCCCGGACAGGGGGAGTTTACGAGCAGTACTTC. This codes for CASSPRTGGVYEQYF.

This clonotype was detected many times. The rearrangement uses TRBV27 and TRBJ1-1; D might be TRBD1 (5 bases). V lost 7 bases and J lost 0, with 9 bases in between. The germline CDR1 and CDR2 sequences are MNHEY and SMNVEV (reference sequence). This CDR3 region has 13 residues. In nucleotides, the CDR3 is TGTGCCAGCATGGGGGAGGTGAACACTGAAGCTTTCTTT. Protein sequence: CASMGEVNTEAFF.

This clonotype was seen repeatedly, ten times or more. This rearrangement joins TRBV12-3 or TRBV12-4 to TRBJ2-5; no clear D. The CDR3 consists of 14 residues. V gave up 1 base and J gave up 3 bases, with 9 bases separating them. The DNA for the CDR3 is TGTGCCAGCAGTTTAGATAGTATCGAAGAGACCCAGTACTTC. It is translated as CASSLDSIEETQYF.

This clonotype was detected many times. CDR3 DNA: TGTGCCACCCGGGACCGCCCGATGTGGATGAACACTGAAGCTTTCTTT. The encoded protein is CATRDRPMWMNTEAFF. The chain has TRBV6-2 or TRBV6-3 and TRBJ1-1, with D maybe TRBD1 (5 bases). The V gene's germline CDR1 is MNHEY and CDR2 SVGEGT. The germline V and J ends were trimmed by 10 bases and 0 bases, with 21 bases remaining between them. The CDR3 spans 16 residues.

This rearrangement joins TRBV5-1 to TRBJ2-2; no clear D. Per the germline V gene, CDR1 is SGHRS and CDR2 is YFSETQ. Between the trimmed V and J ends, which lost 1 base and 3 bases, there was a span of 10 bases. The CDR3 sequence is 15 residues long. The CDR3 region has the DNA TGCGCCAGCAGCTTGTCAGCACCAGACACCGGGGAGCTGTTTTTT. Its translation is CASSLSAPDTGELFF.

This clonotype has only a few counts. The V gene is TRBV20-1, the J gene TRBJ1-5; D gene uncertain. CDR3 length: 14 residues. The germline V gene encodes CDR1 DFQATT and CDR2 SNEGSKA (reference sequence). Trimming took off 6 bases at V and 0 bases at J, with 12 bases between the two ends. The CDR3 here is CSASDIYSNQPQHF. The CDR3 DNA reads as TGCAGTGCCTCTGACATTTATAGCAATCAGCCCCAGCATTTT.

This clonotype was counted only a few times. The genes are TRBV11-2 and TRBJ2-3; D not resolved. The CDR3 runs 12 residues. Trimming left V 5 bases short and J 3 bases short, with 6 bases between. From germline, CDR1 is SGHAT and CDR2 FQNNGV. As DNA, the CDR3 is TGTGCCAGCAGCACTATAACAGATACGCAGTATTTT. Translating it yields CASSTITDTQYF.

This clonotype was picked up many times. The CDR3 DNA reads as TGTGCCAGCAGCTTAGGGCAGGGGGCGAATGAGCAGTACTTC. Its protein is CASSLGQGANEQYF. The chain employs TRBV7-2 and TRBJ2-7, with 8 positions matching TRBD1. Per germline, CDR1 SGHTA and CDR2 FQGNSA. V gave up 1 base and J gave up 7 bases; unmatched junction bases: 6. The CDR3 has 14 amino acids.

A few counts support this clonotype. The V and J genes are TRBV20-1 and TRBJ2-7; 12 nucleotides align to TRBD2. The V segment lost 7 bases and the J segment 4 bases; nucleotides outside the gene matches: 5. CDR1 is DFQATT and CDR2 is SNEGSKA in the germline V gene (reference sequence). The length of the CDR3 is 13 residues. The CDR3 here is CSVPTSGRYEQYF. The CDR3 DNA is TGCAGTGTCCCGACTAGCGGGAGATACGAGCAGTACTTC.

Points on this clonotype: A much larger clonotype is one base distant, so this may be a read error. CDR3 protein: CASSVGGLNTGGLFF. The CDR3 nucleotides read TGTGCCAGCAGTGTCGGGGGGCTTAACACCGGGGGGCTGTTTTTT. V is TRBV28 and J is TRBJ2-2, with D possibly being TRBD2 (7 bases). Germline CDR1 reads MDHEN; CDR2 reads SYDVKM. The CDR3 runs 15 residues.

The DNA for the CDR3 is TGCAGTGCTTTGTTACTAGCGGGAGGAGTTTACGAGCAGTACTTC. It specifies CSALLLAGGVYEQYF. The rearrangement uses TRBV20-1 and TRBJ2-7, with 12 nucleotides matching TRBD2. Losses at the gene ends were 5 bases for V and 4 bases for J; bases not matched to a gene: 9. Germline V gives CDR1 DFQATT, CDR2 SNEGSKA (reference sequence). The CDR3 consists of 15 residues.

In this sample, this clonotype turned up many times. The chain recombines TRBV7-3 with TRBJ2-7; maybe TRBD2 (5 bases). This CDR3 is built from 13 residues. Germline CDR1 reads SGHTA; CDR2 reads FQGTGA. Trimming removed 3 bases at V and 5 bases at J, with 11 bases between. The CDR3 nucleotides are TGTGCCAGCAGCTTGCGGGTGGGAAACGAGCAGTACTTC. Its translation is CASSLRVGNEQYF. Full variable domain (missing parts from reference TRBV7-3 and TRBJ2-7): GAGVSQTPSNKVTEKGKYVELRCDPISGHTALYWYRQSLGQGPEFLIYFQGTGAADDSGLPNDRFFAVRPEGSVSTLKIQRTERGDSAVYLCASSLRVGNEQYFGPGTRLTVT.

At least ten counts were recorded for this clonotype. V is TRBV11-2 and J is TRBJ1-5; no clear D. Trimming cost V 2 bases and J 15 bases, with 14 bases left between them. The length of the CDR3 is 12 residues. Germline V gives CDR1 SGHAT, CDR2 FQNNGV. Here the CDR3 DNA reads TGTGCCAGCAGCTTATTGTTGGGTCCTCGGCATTTT. Translating gives CASSLLLGPRHF.

With regard to this clonotype: An end of the junction does not agree with germline; a read error may underlie this. The rearrangement joins TRBV28 to TRBJ2-2, with D possibly being TRBD2 (5 bases). Germline V gene sequence: CDR1 MDHEN, CDR2 SYDVKM. The CDR3 has 12 amino acids. CDR3 nucleotides: TGTGCCAGCAGTTCTAGGCCCGGGGAGCTGGTTTTT. Encoded protein: CASSSRPGELVF.